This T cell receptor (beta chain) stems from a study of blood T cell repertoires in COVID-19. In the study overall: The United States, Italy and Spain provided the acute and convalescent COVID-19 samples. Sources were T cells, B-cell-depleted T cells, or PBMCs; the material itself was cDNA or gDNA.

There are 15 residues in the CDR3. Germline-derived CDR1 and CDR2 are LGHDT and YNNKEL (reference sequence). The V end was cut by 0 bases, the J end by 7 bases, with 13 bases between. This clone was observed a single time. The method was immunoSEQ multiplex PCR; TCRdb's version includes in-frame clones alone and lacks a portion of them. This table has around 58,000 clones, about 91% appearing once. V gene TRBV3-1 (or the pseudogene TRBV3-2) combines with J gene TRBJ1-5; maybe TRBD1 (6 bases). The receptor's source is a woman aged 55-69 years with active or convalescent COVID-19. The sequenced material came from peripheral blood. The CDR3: CASSQDNRERQPQHF. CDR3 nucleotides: TGTGCCAGCAGCCAAGATAACAGGGAAAGGCAGCCCCAGCATTTT.